Each of the 19 T cell receptor beta chains below was sequenced from the same sample in a study of CD8+ T cells in alopecia areata. The treatment was: oral pan-JAK inhibitor, 5-10 mg twice daily. RNA was extracted and reverse transcribed into cDNA as the sequencing template. The method was immunoSEQ multiplex PCR; TCRdb's version includes in-frame clones alone and lacks a portion of them. This sample has 210,000 or so clones; roughly 66% occur once, and the top ten carry about 1.2%. The sample in question was CD4+ T cells sorted from blood, obtained at week 44, from a patient treated with tofacitinib. The receptor source for this set is a human donor with alopecia areata.

This chain joins TRBV6-6 and TRBJ1-2, with 7 positions matching TRBD1. The CDR3 runs to 13 residues. The junction had 3 bases not matched to a gene; V was cut back by 6 bases and J by 2 bases. Germline assignment: CDR1 MNHNY and CDR2 SVGAGI (reference sequence). In nucleotides, the CDR3 is TGTGCCAGCAGCCAGACAGGGAACTATGGCTACACCTTC. It translates to CASSQTGNYGYTF.

This clone appeared a few times. The same CDR3 arises from other DNA sequences in this sample as well. V and J are TRBV29-1 and TRBJ1-2; 9 bases are shared with TRBD1. This CDR3 is 13 amino acids long. The germline V gene encodes CDR1 SQVTM and CDR2 ANQGSEA. The V and J ends lost 3 bases and 4 bases, in that order; junction bases with no gene match: 3. The CDR3 sequence: CSVDRGQGYGYTF. The CDR3 DNA follows: TGCAGCGTTGACCGGGGACAGGGCTATGGCTACACCTTC.

The chain couples TRBV10-3 to TRBJ1-1; D perhaps matches TRBD1 (6 bases). V was cut by 3 bases and J by 9 bases, with 17 bases left in between. CDR1 and CDR2 (germline): ENHRY, SYGVKD. The CDR3 length is 14 residues. The DNA for the CDR3 is TGTGCCATCAGTGACCCCACGAGGGGGGGCCAAGCTTTCTTT. Amino acids: CAISDPTRGGQAFF.

The chain carries TRBV30 and TRBJ1-2; no clear D. The CDR3 sequence is 14 residues long. CDR1 is GTSNPN, CDR2 SVGIG, per germline (reference sequence). Trimming stripped 2 bases from V and 2 bases from J, with 12 bases between. The CDR3 bases are TGTGCCTGGAGTACGACTCTAAGCAACTATGGCTACACCTTC. Translated, it gives CAWSTTLSNYGYTF. Complete variable domain (other parts from reference TRBV30 and TRBJ1-2): SQTIHQWPATLVQPVGSPLSLECTVEGTSNPNLYWYRQAAGRGLQLLFYSVGIGQISSEVPQNLSASRPQDRQFILSSKKLLLSDSGFYLCAWSTTLSNYGYTFGSGTRLTVV.

V is TRBV29-1 and J is TRBJ2-5; possibly TRBD1 or TRBD2 for D (5 bases each). The CDR3 extends over 12 amino acids. Per the germline V gene, CDR1 is SQVTM and CDR2 is ANQGSEA. V was trimmed by 8 bases and J by 5 bases, leaving 15 bases between them. The CDR3, as DNA: TGCAGCCAAAAGAGGGGTGGGGAGACCCAGTACTTC. This gives the protein CSQKRGGETQYF.

The V and J genes are TRBV29-1 and TRBJ2-5; 12 bases line up with TRBD2. J was trimmed by 5 bases and V by 0 bases; bases with no gene match: 4. Germline V CDR1 and CDR2: SQVTM, ANQGSEA. The CDR3 covers 15 residues. The CDR3 DNA follows: TGCAGCGTTGAAGAGAGTACTAGCGGGGGGGAGACCCAGTACTTC. Translated: CSVEESTSGGETQYF. The complete variable domain, with remaining parts taken from reference TRBV29-1 and TRBJ2-5, reads SAVISQKPSRDICQRGTSLTIQCQVDSQVTMMFWYRQQPGQSLTLIATANQGSEATYESGFVIDKFPISRPNLTFSTLTVSNMSPEDSSIYLCSVEESTSGGETQYFGPGTRLLVL.

V usage is TRBV6-1 and J usage is TRBJ2-3, with a possible D match to TRBD2 (6 bases). The V end lost 6 bases, the J end lost 12 bases, and 19 bases lay between the germline ends. This CDR3 is built from 13 residues. Germline CDR1 MNHNS, CDR2 SASEGT. CDR3 coding DNA: TGTGCCAGCAGGGAATCGGGTGCGGGAACCCAGTATTTT. This encodes CASRESGAGTQYF.

The chain joins TRBV4-3 to TRBJ1-6; 7 nucleotides line up with TRBD1. V shed 1 base and J 13 bases; nucleotides not matched to a gene: 10. The CDR3 spans 15 residues. Germline CDR1 reads LGHNA; CDR2 reads YSLEER. The CDR3: CASSQVTGQVAPLHF. CDR3 bases: TGCGCCAGCAGCCAAGTTACCGGACAGGTGGCTCCCCTCCACTTT.

The chain employs TRBV9 and TRBJ2-5; D assignment may be TRBD1 or TRBD2 (6 bases each). Between the trimmed V and J ends, which lost 3 bases and 1 base, there was a span of 19 bases. The germline V gene encodes CDR1 SGDLS and CDR2 YYNGEE. The CDR3 runs 17 residues. The CDR3 reads CASSASEGGTVQETQYF. CDR3 bases: TGTGCCAGCAGCGCCTCAGAAGGGGGGACGGTCCAAGAGACCCAGTACTTC.

This chain links TRBV9 with TRBJ2-2, with D perhaps TRBD1 or TRBD2 (5 bases each). Germline V gene data show CDR1 as SGDLS and CDR2 as YYNGEE. The CDR3 consists of 14 residues. Trimming removed 0 bases from V and 6 bases from J, with 9 bases in between. CDR3 nucleotide sequence: TGTGCCAGCAGCGTAGTCGGGGCAGCCGGGGAGCTGTTTTTT. Protein: CASSVVGAAGELFF.

The chain combines TRBV2 with TRBJ2-1; TRBD2 matches 14 bases. CDR1 and CDR2 (germline): SNHLY, FYNNEI. CDR3 length equals 13 residues. V was pared by 7 bases and J by 9 bases, with 2 bases of the junction left unmatched. CDR3 sequence reads: CASNGLAGGEQFF. In DNA, the CDR3 is TGTGCCAGCAACGGACTAGCGGGGGGTGAGCAGTTCTTC.

The chain recombines TRBV30 with TRBJ1-1; D ambiguous. The V gene lost 4 bases and the J gene lost 1 base, with 10 bases spanning the gap. The CDR3 extends over 13 amino acids. Germline V CDR1 and CDR2: GTSNPN, SVGIG (reference sequence). CDR3: CAWNRGSNTEAFF. The CDR3 DNA reads TGTGCCTGGAATCGGGGATCGAACACTGAAGCTTTCTTT.

The chain recombines TRBV29-1 with TRBJ1-2, with unresolved D. The CDR3 consists of 14 residues. Germline V gene lookup returns CDR1 SQVTM and CDR2 ANQGSEA. V lost 4 bases, J lost 4 bases, and 16 bases lay in between. The CDR3 loop reads CSVGYSGWGYGYTF. CDR3 DNA sequence: TGCAGCGTTGGTTACAGCGGCTGGGGCTATGGCTACACCTTC.

There are a few counts of this clone. The chain has TRBV2 and TRBJ1-2; TRBD1 agrees at 9 bases. With 5 bases clipped from V and 8 bases from J, the junction kept 9 bases outside the gene matches. The germline gives CDR1 SNHLY, CDR2 FYNNEI. This CDR3 region has 14 residues. The CDR3 loop is CASSSDRGVVGYTF. The CDR3 nucleotides read TGTGCCAGCAGTTCGGACAGGGGAGTTGTCGGCTACACCTTC. The full variable domain, its missing parts supplied by reference TRBV2 and TRBJ1-2, is EPEVTQTPSHQVTQMGQEVILRCVPISNHLYFYWYRQILGQKVEFLVSFYNNEISEKSEIFDDQFSVERPDGSNFTLKIRSTKLEDSAMYFCASSSDRGVVGYTFGSGTRLTVV.

This clone appeared a few times. The chain employs TRBV6-1 and TRBJ1-1, with a weak D call TRBD1 (5 bases). The length of the CDR3 is 13 residues. The V and J ends lost 8 bases and 0 bases respectively, with 10 bases between them. The germline V gene has CDR1 MNHNS and CDR2 SASEGT. CDR3 in DNA: TGTGCCAGCCGGGGGGATATGAACACTGAAGCTTTCTTT. It translates to CASRGDMNTEAFF.

The chain uses TRBV19 and TRBJ1-2, with no clear D. Trimming removed 0 bases at V and 2 bases at J, with 7 bases between. CDR1 is LNHDA, CDR2 SQIVND, per germline (reference sequence). This CDR3 has 14 residues. This chain's CDR3 is CASSIERGNYGYTF. CDR3 bases: TGTGCCAGTAGTATAGAACGCGGAAACTATGGCTACACCTTC.

J is TRBJ2-5 and V is TRBV4-3; D gene ambiguous. Germline CDR1 and CDR2: LGHNA and YSLEER. Trimming pared 4 bases from V and 5 bases from J, leaving 8 bases between. CDR3 length: 12 residues. The CDR3 DNA reads TGCGCCAGCAGCCCAGTGGGGGAGACCCAGTACTTC. Protein sequence: CASSPVGETQYF.

This chain joins TRBV15 and TRBJ1-4, with 7 bases aligning to TRBD1. J lost 0 bases, V lost 5 bases, and 9 bases had no gene match. The CDR3 has 17 amino acids. Germline CDR1 LNHNV, CDR2 YYDKDF (reference sequence). In nucleotides, the CDR3 is TGTGCCACCAGCTGGGGGACAGCGCGTGCAACTAATGAAAAACTGTTTTTT. Its protein product is CATSWGTARATNEKLFF.

This rearrangement joins TRBV18 to TRBJ2-5; the D is unclear. Per the germline V gene, CDR1 is KGHSH and CDR2 is LQKENI. This CDR3 has 13 amino acids. V shed 3 bases and J shed 4 bases, with 9 bases lying between them. As DNA, the CDR3 is TGTGCCAGCTCACCCCACCACGGAGAGACCCAGTACTTC. The encoded protein is CASSPHHGETQYF.